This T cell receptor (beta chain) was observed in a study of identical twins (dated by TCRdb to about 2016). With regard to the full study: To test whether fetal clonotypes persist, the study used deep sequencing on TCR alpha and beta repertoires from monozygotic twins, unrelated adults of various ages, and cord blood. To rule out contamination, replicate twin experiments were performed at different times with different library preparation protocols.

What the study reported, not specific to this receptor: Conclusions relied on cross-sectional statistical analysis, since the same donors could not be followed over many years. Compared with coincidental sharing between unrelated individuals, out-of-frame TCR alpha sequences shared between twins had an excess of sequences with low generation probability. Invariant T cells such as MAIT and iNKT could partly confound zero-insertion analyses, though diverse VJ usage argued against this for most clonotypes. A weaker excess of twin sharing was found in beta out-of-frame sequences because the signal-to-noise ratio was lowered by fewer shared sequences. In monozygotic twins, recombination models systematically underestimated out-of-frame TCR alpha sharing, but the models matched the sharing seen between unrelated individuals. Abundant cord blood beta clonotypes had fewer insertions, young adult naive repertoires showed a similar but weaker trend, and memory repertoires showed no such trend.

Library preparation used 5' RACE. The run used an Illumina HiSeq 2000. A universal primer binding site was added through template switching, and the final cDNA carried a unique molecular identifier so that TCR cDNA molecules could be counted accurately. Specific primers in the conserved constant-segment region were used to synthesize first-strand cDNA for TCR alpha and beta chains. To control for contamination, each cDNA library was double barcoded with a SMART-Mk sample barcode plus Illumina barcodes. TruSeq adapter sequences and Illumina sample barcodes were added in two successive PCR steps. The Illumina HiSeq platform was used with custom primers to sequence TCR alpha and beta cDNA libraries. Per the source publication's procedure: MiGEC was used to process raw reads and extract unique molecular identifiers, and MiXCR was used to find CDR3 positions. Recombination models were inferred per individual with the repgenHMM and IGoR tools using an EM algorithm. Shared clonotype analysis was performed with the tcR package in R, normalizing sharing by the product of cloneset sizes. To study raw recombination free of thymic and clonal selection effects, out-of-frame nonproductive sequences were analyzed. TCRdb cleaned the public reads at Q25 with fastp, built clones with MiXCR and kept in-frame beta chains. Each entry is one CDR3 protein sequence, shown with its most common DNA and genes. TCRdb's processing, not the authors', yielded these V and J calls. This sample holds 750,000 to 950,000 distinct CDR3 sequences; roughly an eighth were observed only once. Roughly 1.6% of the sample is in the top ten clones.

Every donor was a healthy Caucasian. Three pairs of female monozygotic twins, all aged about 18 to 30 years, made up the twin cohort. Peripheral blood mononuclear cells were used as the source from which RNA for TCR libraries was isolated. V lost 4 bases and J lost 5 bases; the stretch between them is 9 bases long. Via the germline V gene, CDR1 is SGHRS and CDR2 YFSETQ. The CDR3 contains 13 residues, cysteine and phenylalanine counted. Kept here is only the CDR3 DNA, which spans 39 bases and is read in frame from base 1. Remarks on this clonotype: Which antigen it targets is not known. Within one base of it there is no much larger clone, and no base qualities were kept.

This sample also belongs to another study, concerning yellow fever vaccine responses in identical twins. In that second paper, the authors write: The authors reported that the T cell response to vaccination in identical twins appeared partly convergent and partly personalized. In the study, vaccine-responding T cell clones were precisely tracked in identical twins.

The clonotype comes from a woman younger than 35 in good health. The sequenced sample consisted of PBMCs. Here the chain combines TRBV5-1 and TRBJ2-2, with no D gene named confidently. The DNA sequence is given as TGCGCCAGCAGCCAATTAATAACCGGGGAGCTGTTTTTT. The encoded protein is CASSQLITGELFF.